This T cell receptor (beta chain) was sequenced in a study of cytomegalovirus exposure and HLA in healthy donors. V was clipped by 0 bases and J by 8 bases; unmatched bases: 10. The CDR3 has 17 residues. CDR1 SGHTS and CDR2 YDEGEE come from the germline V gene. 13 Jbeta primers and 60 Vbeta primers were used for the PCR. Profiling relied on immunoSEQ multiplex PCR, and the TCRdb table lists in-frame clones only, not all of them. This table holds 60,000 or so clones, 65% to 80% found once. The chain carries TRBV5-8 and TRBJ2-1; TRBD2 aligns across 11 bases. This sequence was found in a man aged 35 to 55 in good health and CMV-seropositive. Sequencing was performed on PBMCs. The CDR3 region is CASSLVQTSGGPDEQFF. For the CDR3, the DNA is TGTGCCAGCAGCTTGGTCCAAACTAGCGGGGGTCCCGATGAGCAGTTCTTC.